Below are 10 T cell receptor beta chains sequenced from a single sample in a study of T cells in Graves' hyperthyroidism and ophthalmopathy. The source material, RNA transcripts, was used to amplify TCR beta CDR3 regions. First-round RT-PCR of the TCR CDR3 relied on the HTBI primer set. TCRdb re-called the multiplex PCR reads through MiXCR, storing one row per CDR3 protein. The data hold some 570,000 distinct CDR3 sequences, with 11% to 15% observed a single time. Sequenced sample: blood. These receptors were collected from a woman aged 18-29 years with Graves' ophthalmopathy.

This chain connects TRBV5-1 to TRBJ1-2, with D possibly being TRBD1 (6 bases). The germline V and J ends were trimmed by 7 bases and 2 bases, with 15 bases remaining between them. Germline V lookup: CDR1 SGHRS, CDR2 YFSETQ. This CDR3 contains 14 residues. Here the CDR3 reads CASSSGRGNYGYTF. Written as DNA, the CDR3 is TGCGCCAGCTCTTCCGGGAGGGGGAACTATGGCTACACCTTC.

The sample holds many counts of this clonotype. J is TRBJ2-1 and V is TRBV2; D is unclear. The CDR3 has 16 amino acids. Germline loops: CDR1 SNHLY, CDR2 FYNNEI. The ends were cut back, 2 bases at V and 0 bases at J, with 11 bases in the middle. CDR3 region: CASSEFVVISYNEQFF. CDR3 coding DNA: TGTGCCAGCAGTGAATTCGTGGTTATCTCCTACAATGAGCAGTTCTTC.

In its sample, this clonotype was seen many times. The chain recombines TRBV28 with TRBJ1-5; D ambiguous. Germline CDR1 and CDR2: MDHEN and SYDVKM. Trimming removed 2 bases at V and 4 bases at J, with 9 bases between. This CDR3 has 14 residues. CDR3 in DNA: TGTGCCAGCAGTTTACGGGCAGCAAATCAGCCCCAGCATTTT. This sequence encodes CASSLRAANQPQHF. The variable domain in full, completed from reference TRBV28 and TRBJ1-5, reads DVKVTQSSRYLVKRTGEKVFLECVQDMDHENMFWYRQDPGLGLRLIYFSYDVKMKEKGDIPEGYSVSREKKERFSLILESASTNQTSMYLCASSLRAANQPQHFGDGTRLSIL.

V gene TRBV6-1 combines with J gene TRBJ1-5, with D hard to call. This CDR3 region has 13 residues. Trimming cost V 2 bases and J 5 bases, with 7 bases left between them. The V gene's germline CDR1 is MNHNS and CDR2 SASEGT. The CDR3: CASSELGDQPQHF. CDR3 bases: TGTGCCAGCAGTGAATTGGGAGATCAGCCCCAGCATTTT.

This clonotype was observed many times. CDR3 sequence reads: CASSLKAEYNEQFF. The DNA for the CDR3 is TGTGCCAGCAGTTTAAAGGCAGAATACAATGAGCAGTTCTTC. The rearrangement joins TRBV28 to TRBJ2-1; D unresolved. Germline loops: CDR1 MDHEN, CDR2 SYDVKM. The CDR3 covers 14 residues. V was shortened by 2 bases and J by 4 bases, with 9 bases between the two germline ends. The whole variable domain, remainder taken from reference TRBV28 and TRBJ2-1, is DVKVTQSSRYLVKRTGEKVFLECVQDMDHENMFWYRQDPGLGLRLIYFSYDVKMKEKGDIPEGYSVSREKKERFSLILESASTNQTSMYLCASSLKAEYNEQFFGPGTRLTVL.

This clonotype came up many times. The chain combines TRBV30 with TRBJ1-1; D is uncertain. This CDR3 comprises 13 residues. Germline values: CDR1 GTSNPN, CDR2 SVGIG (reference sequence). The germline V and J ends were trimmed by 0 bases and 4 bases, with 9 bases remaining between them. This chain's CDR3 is CAWSVDASTEAFF. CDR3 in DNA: TGTGCCTGGAGTGTAGATGCGTCCACTGAAGCTTTCTTT.

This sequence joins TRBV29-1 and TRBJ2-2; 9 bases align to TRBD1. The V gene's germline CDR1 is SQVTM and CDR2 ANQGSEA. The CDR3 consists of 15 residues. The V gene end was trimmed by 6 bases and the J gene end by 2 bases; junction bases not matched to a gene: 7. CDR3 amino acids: CSVARDRVNTGELFF. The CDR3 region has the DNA TGCAGCGTGGCCCGGGACAGGGTAAACACCGGGGAGCTGTTTTTT.

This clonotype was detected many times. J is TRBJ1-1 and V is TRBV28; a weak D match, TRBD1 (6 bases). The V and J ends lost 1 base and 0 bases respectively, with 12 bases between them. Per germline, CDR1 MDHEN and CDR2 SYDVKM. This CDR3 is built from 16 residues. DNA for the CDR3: TGTGCCAGCAGTTTATATCCGGGGGCTATGAACACTGAAGCTTTCTTT. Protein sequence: CASSLYPGAMNTEAFF.

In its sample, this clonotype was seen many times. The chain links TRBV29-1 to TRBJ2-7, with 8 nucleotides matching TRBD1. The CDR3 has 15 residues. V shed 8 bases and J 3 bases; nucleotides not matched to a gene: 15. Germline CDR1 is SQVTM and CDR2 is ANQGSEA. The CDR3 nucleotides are TGCAGCTTCGACGTATCCGGGACAGGAATCTACGAGCAGTACTTC. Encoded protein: CSFDVSGTGIYEQYF.

CDR3 DNA: TGTGCCAGCAGCCTACGCGAGGGCAATGAGCAGTTCTTC. It encodes CASSLREGNEQFF. The V and J genes are TRBV9 and TRBJ2-1, with TRBD2 as a possible D gene (5 bases). Germline V gives CDR1 SGDLS, CDR2 YYNGEE. This CDR3 has 13 residues. V lost 4 bases, J lost 6 bases, and 11 bases lay in between.